What follows is one T cell receptor (beta chain) and its context. This receptor's antigen is unknown. The record has no base qualities; no much larger clone is one base away. This specimen belongs to a study of T cell responses to AZD1222 COVID-19 vaccine (dated by TCRdb to the early 2020s). In the study overall: A total of approximately 240 trial participants underwent TCR sequencing, of whom about 210 had received two doses of AZD1222 and about 25 had received two doses of the MenACWY control vaccine. Trial participants were enrolled into age subgroups of 18-55, 56-69 and 70-plus years, which contained about 150, 27 and 61 TCR-sequenced participants, respectively. What the work shows at the level of the full study, not this receptor alone: The 56-69-year group was small, and its depth increase did not reach significance, likely because of low power. Because no day 14 peak-response samples were available, the repertoires could be characterized only after the peak T cell response. A significant rise in spike-specific TCR breadth and depth was observed after two AZD1222 doses relative to day 0 and relative to MenACWY recipients. Epitopes outside the regions mutated in the B.1.351 and B.1.1.7 variants were reportedly recognized by nearly half of the unique spike-specific TCRs. Conclusions about previously exposed vaccinees are limited because only six or seven AZD1222 recipients were SARS-CoV-2 seropositive at baseline. Participants were mostly white British and included more females than males, and it was suggested by the authors that clonal diversity may have been underestimated. Vaccine-associated CD4 TCRs spanned the whole spike protein, with dominant responses in regions 160-218 and 743-854.

The CDR3 regions of human TCRbeta chains were subjected to immunosequencing. For the original study's pipeline: TCRs in the repertoires were compared against a reference library of SARS-CoV-2-specific TCRs that had been generated with the MIRA antigen-specificity platform. Breadth meant the fraction of unique TCRs that were SARS-CoV-2-associated, whereas depth meant the fraction of total T cells that were SARS-CoV-2-associated. Using the MIRA data, each spike-specific TCR was assigned both to the spike region to which the TCR was reactive and to a CD4 or CD8 class. Log10-transformed breadth and depth values were compared by one-way ANOVA with Sidak's multiple comparisons tests. Held by TCRdb, this immuneACCESS table contains in-frame sequences only and omits some clones. Under half of the omission traces to an unresolved V gene where checked; the cause of the rest is unknown. Clone size and V and J calls were adopted from that table, with D and trimming inferred from the DNA. The sample table contains 130,000 or so clones; only one count was recorded for 75% to 95% of them. About 7.5% of the sample belongs to the ten largest clones.

V is reduced by 1 base and J by 5 bases, leaving a spacing of 8 bases between them. The germline V gene (reference sequence) provides CDR1 LGHDT and CDR2 YNNKEL. CDR3 length: 14 amino acids, cysteine to phenylalanine. CDR3 DNA only is kept here, 42 bases in frame from base 1. In light of the paper, this sample's time point label describes: about 28 days (+/-7) after the second vaccine dose. According to the study, the label for this sample's treatment or condition signals: meningococcal conjugate vaccine given as trial control. Vaccinee samples were obtained from the UK trials COV001 and COV002, which included a single-blind randomized controlled phase 2/3 trial of AZD1222 (ChAdOx1 nCoV-19) in healthy adults. Trial participant PBMC samples were collected at day 0 and day 28 after the second dose for TCRbeta chain sequencing.

This TCR came from an adult who received the MenACWY meningococcal vaccine as a control. The receptor chain draws on TRBV3-1 (or the pseudogene TRBV3-2) and TRBJ2-2, with no reliable assignment of the D segment. Sequencing was performed on peripheral blood, taken 28 days after the second dose of the MenACWY control vaccine. The CDR3 reads CASSQAPTTGELFF. The nucleotide sequence is given as TGTGCCAGCAGCCAAGCCCCAACGACCGGGGAGCTGTTTTTT.